This T cell receptor beta chain was observed in a study of blood T cell repertoires in COVID-19. The wider study: Samples representing acute and convalescent COVID-19 were sourced from the United States, Italy and Spain. PBMCs, B-cell-depleted T cells, or T cells provided the cDNA or gDNA that made up the material.

Authors' methods: Reference gene primer amplification yielded estimated nucleated cell counts. Measured with immunoSEQ multiplex PCR; TCRdb has only the in-frame clones, and not every one. For V, J and clone size, that table is used; D and trimming come from the DNA. The sample carries roughly 200,000 clones, 80% to 85% recorded once. Germline assignment: CDR1 MGHDK and CDR2 SYGVNS. V lost 0 bases, J lost 1 base, and 3 bases lay in between. This CDR3 is built from 13 residues. During active infection, Seattle patients enrolled and were then monitored through disease. This clonotype was obtained from a woman between 40 and 50 years old with COVID-19, enrolled during active disease. The sample consisted of peripheral blood. This sequence joins TRBV25-1 and TRBJ1-1; D gene uncertain. In DNA form, the CDR3 reads TGTGCCAGCAGTGAATATAGGAACACTGAAGCTTTCTTT. It codes for CASSEYRNTEAFF.